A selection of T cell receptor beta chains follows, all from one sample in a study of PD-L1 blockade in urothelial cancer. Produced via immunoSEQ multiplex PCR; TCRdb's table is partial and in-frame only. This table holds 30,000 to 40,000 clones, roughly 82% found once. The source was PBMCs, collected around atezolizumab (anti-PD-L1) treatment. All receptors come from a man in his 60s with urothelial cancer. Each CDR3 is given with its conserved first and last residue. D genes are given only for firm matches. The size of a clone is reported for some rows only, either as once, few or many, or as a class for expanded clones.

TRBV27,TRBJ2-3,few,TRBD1,TGTGCCAGCAGTGGGACAGCCTCCTCCTCAGATACGCAGTATTTT,CASSGTASSSDTQYF
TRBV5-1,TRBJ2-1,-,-,TGCGCCAGCAGCTTGAACTTCCCCCATGAGCAGTTCTTC,CASSLNFPHEQFF
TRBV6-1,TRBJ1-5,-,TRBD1,TGTGCCAGCAGTGGAGACTCCGGGACAGGGAAAGGGTGGCGCAATCAGCCCCAGCATTTT,CASSGDSGTGKGWRNQPQHF
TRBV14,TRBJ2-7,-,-,TGTGCCAGCAGCCAAGACTACTACGAGCAGTACTTC,CASSQDYYEQYF
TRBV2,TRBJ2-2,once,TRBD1,TGTGCCAGCAGTACCGACAGGGACGGGGAGCTGTTTTTT,CASSTDRDGELFF
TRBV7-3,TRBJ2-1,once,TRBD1,TGTGCCAGCAGCTTAACCACAGGGGGCGGGTACAATGAGCAGTTCTTC,CASSLTTGGGYNEQFF
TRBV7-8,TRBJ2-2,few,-,TGTGCCAGCAGCGTCGGGGGGAACACCGGGGAGCTGTTTTTT,CASSVGGNTGELFF
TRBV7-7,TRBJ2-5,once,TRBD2,TGTGCTAGCAGCTTAGGGGGGACTAGCACAGAGACCCAGTACTTC,CASSLGGTSTETQYF
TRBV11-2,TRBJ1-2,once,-,TGTGCCAGCAGCTTATCCCGGGGGGAAGCCGGCTACACCTTC,CASSLSRGEAGYTF
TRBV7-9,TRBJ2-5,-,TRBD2,TGTGCCAGCGGAGGGAGCGGGGTCTGGGAGGCCCAGTACTTC,CASGGSGVWEAQYF
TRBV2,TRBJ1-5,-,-,TGTGCCAGTAGTGGCGCCAATCAGCCCCAGCATTTT,CASSGANQPQHF
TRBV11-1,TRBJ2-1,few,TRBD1,TGTGCCACGAAGGGGGCAAGGTTCCATGAGCAGTTCTTC,CATKGARFHEQFF
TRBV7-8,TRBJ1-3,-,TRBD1,TGTGCCAGCAGCGCGACAGGGGCTGGAAACACCATATATTTT,CASSATGAGNTIYF
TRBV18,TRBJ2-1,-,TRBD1,TGTGCCAGCTCACCATTAGGGACAGGGTACAACAATGAGCAGTTCTTC,CASSPLGTGYNNEQFF
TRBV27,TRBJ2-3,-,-,TGTGCCAGCAGCCAGGTTCGCACAGATACGCAGTATTTT,CASSQVRTDTQYF
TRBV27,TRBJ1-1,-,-,TGTGCCAGCAGTCGGGGCACTGGCGGGGCCGGGAACACTGAAGCTTTCTTT,CASSRGTGGAGNTEAFF
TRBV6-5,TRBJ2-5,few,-,TGTGCCAGCAGTATGGGGGCGGAGGAGACCCAGTACTTC,CASSMGAEETQYF
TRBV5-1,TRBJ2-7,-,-,TGCGCCAGCAGCCCGAGAGAGGGCGAGCAGTACTTC,CASSPREGEQYF
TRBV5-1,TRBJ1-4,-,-,TGCGCCAGCAGCTTGGCAGGCCAGGGAGAAAAACTGTTTTTT,CASSLAGQGEKLFF
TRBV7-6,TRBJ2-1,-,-,TGTGCCAGCACCCCAGGGAGGGGGGCTGTCAATGAGCAGTTCTTC,CASTPGRGAVNEQFF
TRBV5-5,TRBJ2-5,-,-,TGTGCCAGCAGCACAGATAAAGCGGCGGCCCAAGAGACCCAGTACTTC,CASSTDKAAAQETQYF
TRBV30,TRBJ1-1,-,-,TGTGCCTGGAGCGCGCGGGGTGAAGCTTTCTTT,CAWSARGEAFF
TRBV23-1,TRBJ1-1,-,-,TGCGCCAGCAGTCCGGGCAGGGGGAACACTGAAGCTTTCTTT,CASSPGRGNTEAFF
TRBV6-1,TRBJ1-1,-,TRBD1,TGTGCCAGCAGTACCCACAGGGGGAGGGTCACTGAAGCTTTCTTT,CASSTHRGRVTEAFF
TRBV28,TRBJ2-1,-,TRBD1,TGTGCCAGCACCCTAGAGGGGGCCTCCTACAATGAGCAGTTCTTC,CASTLEGASYNEQFF
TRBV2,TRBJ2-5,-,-,TGTGCCAGCAGTGATGACTCCAAAGAGACCCAGTACTTC,CASSDDSKETQYF
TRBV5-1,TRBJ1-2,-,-,TGCGCCAGCAGCCACCGCGATGAGCACCCAATTCCCGATGGCTACACCTTC,CASSHRDEHPIPDGYTF
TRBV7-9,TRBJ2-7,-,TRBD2,TGTGCCAGCAGCTTAGCGTCAGTGGCGGGGGTTAAGAACGAGCAGTACTTC,CASSLASVAGVKNEQYF
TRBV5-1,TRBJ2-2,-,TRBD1,TGCGCCACTGGGACAGGGAACACCGGGGAGCTGTTTTTT,CATGTGNTGELFF
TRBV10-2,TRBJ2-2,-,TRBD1,TGCGCCAGCAGTGGAAACAGGGGCGGGGAGCTGTTTTTT,CASSGNRGGELFF
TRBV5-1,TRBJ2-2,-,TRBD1,TGCGCCAGCAGCCCCCCCGGACAGGGGGCGCGTCGGACCGGGGAGCTGTTTTTT,CASSPPGQGARRTGELFF
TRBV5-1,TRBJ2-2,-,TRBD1,TGCGCCAGCAACCCGACAGGGGGAACCACCGGGGAGCTGTTTTTT,CASNPTGGTTGELFF
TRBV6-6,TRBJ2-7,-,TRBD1,TGTGCCAGCAGATTACCGGGACAGGGCAGCTACGAGCAGTACTTC,CASRLPGQGSYEQYF
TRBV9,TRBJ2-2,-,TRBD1,TGTGCCAGCAGCCCTCCAGGGGGAGCCGGGGAGCTGTTTTTT,CASSPPGGAGELFF
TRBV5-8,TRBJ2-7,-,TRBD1,TGTGCCAGCACCGAGACCGGGACAGCGAGCTACGAGCAGTACTTC,CASTETGTASYEQYF
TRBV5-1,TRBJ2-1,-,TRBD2,TGCGCCAGCAGCGGCACTAGCGGGGGGCACAATGAGCAGTTCTTC,CASSGTSGGHNEQFF
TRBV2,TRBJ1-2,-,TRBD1,TGTGCCAGCAGTGAAGCGACCGGGACAGTCTATGGCTACACCTTC,CASSEATGTVYGYTF
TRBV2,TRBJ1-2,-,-,TGTGCCAGCAGTGGCACCAACGAGGCCTATGGCTACACCTTC,CASSGTNEAYGYTF
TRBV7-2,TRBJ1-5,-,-,TGTGCCAGCAGCTTCGGTGTCGGTGATCAGCCCCAGCATTTT,CASSFGVGDQPQHF
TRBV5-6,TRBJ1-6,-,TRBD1,TGTGCCAGCAGCTTGGGGACAGGGTCAAGTTCACCCCTCCACTTT,CASSLGTGSSSPLHF
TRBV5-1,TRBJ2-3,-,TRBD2,TGCGCCAGCAGCCCGGGGGGGATGAGCACAGATACGCAGTATTTT,CASSPGGMSTDTQYF
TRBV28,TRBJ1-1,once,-,TGTGCCAGCAGTTACAACCCTCGGGGGGGTTGGGGAAACACTGAAGCTTTCTTT,CASSYNPRGGWGNTEAFF